One and the same sample provided the 11 T cell receptor beta chains below, sequenced in a study of low-dose radiotherapy and immunotherapy resistance in tumors. The time point here: after trial treatment. Treatment reported: LDRT plus nivolumab, ipilimumab, low-dose cyclophosphamide and aspirin (RACIN trial). TRAV and TRBV primers primed cDNA for both TCRalpha and TCRbeta. The PCR that amplified TCRs ran for 20 cycles, relying on a constant-region primer and a V-primer adapter. A single record per CDR3 protein comes from TCRdb applying MiXCR to the reads. The repertoire holds about 97,000 distinct CDR3 sequences, with around 21% as singletons. The source was PBMCs, collected after low-dose radiotherapy plus immunotherapy. The receptors shown here come from a male donor with prostate cancer.

The chain recombines TRBV18 with TRBJ2-1; weak D call: TRBD1 (6 bases). The V end was cut by 6 bases, the J end by 5 bases, with 17 bases between. CDR3 length equals 15 residues. Germline CDR1 and CDR2: KGHSH and LQKENI. The CDR3 nucleotides are TGTGCCAGCTCCGAAGGACAGCCCCCACACAATGAGCAGTTCTTC. Its translation: CASSEGQPPHNEQFF.

A remark on this clonotype: It may be a read error: a sequence one base away is much more abundant. The CDR3 sequence is CAWRTVINTEGFF. CDR3 nucleotides: TGTGCCTGGAGGACAGTGATAAACACTGAAGGTTTCTTT. The genes are TRBV30 and TRBJ1-1, with D possibly matching TRBD1 (5 bases). Germline CDR1 is GTSNPN and CDR2 is SVGIG (reference sequence). The CDR3 extends over 13 amino acids.

The chain uses TRBV29-1 and TRBJ2-7; D is possibly TRBD1 (6 bases). Germline CDR1 reads SQVTM; CDR2 reads ANQGSEA. V was cut by 6 bases and J by 1 base, with 16 bases left in between. The length of the CDR3 is 14 residues. The chain's CDR3 is CSVGADEPSYEQYF. The CDR3 DNA sequence: TGCAGCGTGGGGGCCGATGAACCTTCCTACGAGCAGTACTTC.

This clonotype occurred a few times. The rearrangement links TRBV20-1 to TRBJ1-5, with 7 bases identical to TRBD1. Looked up from germline, CDR1 is DFQATT and CDR2 is SNEGSKA (reference sequence). Trimming cost V 6 bases and J 1 base; bases outside gene matches: 6. This CDR3 spans 14 amino acids. CDR3 loop: CSASGQWSNQPQHF. The CDR3 DNA sequence: TGCAGTGCATCGGGACAGTGGAGCAATCAGCCCCAGCATTTT.

This clonotype was observed at least ten times. V gene TRBV12-3 or TRBV12-4 combines with J gene TRBJ2-7; D may be TRBD1 or TRBD2 (5 bases each). The CDR3 loop spans 14 amino acids. V lost 3 bases, J lost 6 bases, and 15 bases lay in between. CDR3 bases: TGTGCCAGCAGTTTGGGGGTGTTATACAGCGAGCAGTACTTC. This encodes CASSLGVLYSEQYF.

The sample holds many counts of this clonotype. The genes are TRBV7-8 and TRBJ2-5; 9 bases map to TRBD2. Germline V lookup: CDR1 SGHVS, CDR2 FQNEAQ. CDR3 size: 16 residues. Germline trimming cut 3 bases from V and 2 bases from J; bases unmatched to any gene: 7. DNA for the CDR3: TGTGCCAGCAGCTTTCGGCCTAGCGGGACGCAAGAGACCCAGTACTTC. It codes for CASSFRPSGTQETQYF.

This clonotype has at least ten counts. V gene TRBV19 combines with J gene TRBJ1-2; the match to TRBD1 covers 10 bases. V lost 5 bases and J lost 3; bases outside the gene matches: 6. Germline CDR1 and CDR2: LNHDA and SQIVND (reference sequence). This CDR3 is 15 amino acids long. DNA of the CDR3: TGTGCCAGTAGTCCAGAGACAGGGGGCCACTATGGCTACACCTTC. This encodes CASSPETGGHYGYTF.

The sample holds many counts of this clonotype. V gene TRBV10-3 combines with J gene TRBJ2-1; 11 positions match TRBD2. This CDR3 has 15 residues. Trimming took 2 bases from V and 3 from J; bases not matched to a gene: 0. Germline loops: CDR1 ENHRY, CDR2 SYGVKD. CDR3 in amino acids: CAISEGLAGYNEQFF. DNA for the CDR3: TGTGCCATCAGTGAGGGACTAGCGGGCTACAATGAGCAGTTCTTC.

This clonotype was counted ten times or more. The CDR3 region is CSVEIGTSGYNEQFF. The CDR3 DNA is TGCAGCGTTGAGATCGGGACTAGCGGTTACAATGAGCAGTTCTTC. The chain employs TRBV29-1 and TRBJ2-1; the match to TRBD2 covers 11 bases. The CDR3 runs 15 residues. Germline CDR1 and CDR2: SQVTM and ANQGSEA. The J segment lost 4 bases and the V segment lost 3 bases, leaving 5 bases of the junction unmatched.

This clonotype showed up just once. This is likely an artifact of a read error, given a far larger clone one base away. This chain joins TRBV4-2 and TRBJ2-1, with 8 bases aligning to TRBD1. CDR3 length equals 15 residues. With V trimmed by 1 base and J by 10 bases, 9 bases remained unmatched. Germline loops: CDR1 LGHNA, CDR2 YNFKEQ. For the CDR3, the DNA is TGTGCCAGCAGCCAAGTGGGGACAGGCTTCAACGAGCAGTTCTTC. Its translation: CASSQVGTGFNEQFF.

There are many counts of this clonotype. The chain couples TRBV18 to TRBJ1-6; the D gene is possibly TRBD1 (5 bases). Trimming removed 2 bases at V and 0 bases at J, with 20 bases between. This CDR3 comprises 20 residues. The germline V gene has CDR1 KGHSH and CDR2 LQKENI. The DNA for the CDR3 is TGTGCCAGCTCACCAAGGATGATAGGGGACCTCAGCTCCTATAATTCACCCCTCCACTTT. It is translated as CASSPRMIGDLSSYNSPLHF.